The T cell receptor (beta chain) described here comes from a study of blood T cell repertoires in COVID-19. Study summary: Researchers got acute and convalescent COVID-19 samples from the United States, Italy and Spain. Sources were T cells, B-cell-depleted T cells, or PBMCs; the material itself was cDNA or gDNA.

Authors' analysis steps: Researchers report that nucleated cell counts were estimated from reference gene primer amplification. The assay was immunoSEQ multiplex PCR, and TCRdb's table has in-frame clones only and misses some. The DNA was the basis for D and trimming; V, J and clone size are from that table. The repertoire includes around 100,000 clones, 82% of them detected once, and approximately 7.9% sits in the top ten. There are 13 residues in the CDR3. The junction had 4 bases not matched to a gene; V was cut back by 4 bases and J by 8 bases. Germline CDR1 LGHDT, CDR2 YNNKEL (reference sequence).

The source is a man between 65 and 85 years old with acute or convalescent COVID-19. The chain joins TRBV3-1 (or the pseudogene TRBV3-2) to TRBJ2-1, with 8 nucleotides matching TRBD2. The sample was peripheral blood. The CDR3, as DNA: TGTGCCAGCAGCCCGAGCGGGGGACATGAGCAGTTCTTC. The encoded protein is CASSPSGGHEQFF.